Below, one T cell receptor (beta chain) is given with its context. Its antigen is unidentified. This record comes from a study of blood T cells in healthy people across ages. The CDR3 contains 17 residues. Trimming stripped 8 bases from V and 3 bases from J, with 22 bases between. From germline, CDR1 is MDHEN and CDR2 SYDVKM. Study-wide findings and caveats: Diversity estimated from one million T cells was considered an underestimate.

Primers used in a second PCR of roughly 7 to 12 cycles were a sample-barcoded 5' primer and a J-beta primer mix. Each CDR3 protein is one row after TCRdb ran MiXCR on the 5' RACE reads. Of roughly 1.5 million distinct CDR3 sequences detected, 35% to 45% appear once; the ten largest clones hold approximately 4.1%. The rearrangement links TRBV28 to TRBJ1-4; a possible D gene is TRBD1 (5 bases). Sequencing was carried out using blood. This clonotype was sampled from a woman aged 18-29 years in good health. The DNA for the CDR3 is TGTGCCAGCGCCAGGGAACTAATAGGCGATGCTAATGAAAAACTGTTTTTT. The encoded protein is CASARELIGDANEKLFF.